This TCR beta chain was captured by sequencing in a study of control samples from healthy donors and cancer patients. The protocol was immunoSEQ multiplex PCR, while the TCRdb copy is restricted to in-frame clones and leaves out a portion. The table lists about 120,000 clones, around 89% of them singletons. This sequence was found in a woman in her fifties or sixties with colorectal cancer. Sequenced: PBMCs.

This CDR3 is CASSLGQTSTDTQYF. In DNA, the CDR3 is TGCGCCAGCAGCTTGGGACAGACTAGCACAGATACGCAGTATTTT. V is TRBV5-1 and J is TRBJ2-3; the D gene is possibly TRBD1 (5 bases). V was trimmed by 0 bases and J by 0 bases, leaving 8 bases between them. Germline V lookup: CDR1 SGHRS, CDR2 YFSETQ. The CDR3 spans 15 residues.